This TCR beta chain was profiled in a study of cytomegalovirus exposure and HLA in healthy donors. Comments on this clone: The antigen is not known.

General study points: Later analysis identified a missense DCLRE1C variant that was linked to TCR beta V- and J-gene trimming. Previously analyzed data showed that most TCR beta V segments were productive at a frequency of about 87% or about 30%. A later analysis appeared to link common viral pathogens to several of the most significant clusters.

The primer mix had 60 Vbeta and 13 Jbeta primers. The data were produced by immunoSEQ multiplex PCR, yet TCRdb's version contains in-frame clones alone and is incomplete. The data contain around 150,000 clones, around 83% of them singletons. Input material: PBMCs. The source is a young man in good health and CMV-seropositive.

The CDR3 spells CASILGLYEQYF. As DNA, the CDR3 is TGTGCCAGCATTCTGGGACTCTACGAGCAGTACTTC. The rearrangement links TRBV6-1 to TRBJ2-7; tentatively, D is TRBD2 (6 bases). The CDR3 totals 12 residues. The V end lost 7 bases, the J end lost 3 bases, and 10 bases lay between the germline ends. Germline V lookup: CDR1 MNHNS, CDR2 SASEGT.